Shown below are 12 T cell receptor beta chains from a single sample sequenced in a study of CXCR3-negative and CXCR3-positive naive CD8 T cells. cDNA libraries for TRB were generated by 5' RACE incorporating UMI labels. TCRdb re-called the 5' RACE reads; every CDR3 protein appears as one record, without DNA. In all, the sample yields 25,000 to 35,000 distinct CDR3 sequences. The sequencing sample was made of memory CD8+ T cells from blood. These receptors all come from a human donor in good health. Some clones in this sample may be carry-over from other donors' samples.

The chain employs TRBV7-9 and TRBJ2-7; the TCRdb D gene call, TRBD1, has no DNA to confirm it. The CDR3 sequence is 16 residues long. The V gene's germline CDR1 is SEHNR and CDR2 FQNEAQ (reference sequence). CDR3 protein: CASSLGLGSLSYEQYF. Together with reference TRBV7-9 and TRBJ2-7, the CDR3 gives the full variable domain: DTGVSQNPRHKITKRGQNVTFRCDPISEHNRLYWYRQTLGQGPEFLTYFQNEAQLEKSRLLSDRFSAERPKGSFSTLEIQRTEQGDSAMYLCASSLGLGSLSYEQYFGPGTRLTVT.

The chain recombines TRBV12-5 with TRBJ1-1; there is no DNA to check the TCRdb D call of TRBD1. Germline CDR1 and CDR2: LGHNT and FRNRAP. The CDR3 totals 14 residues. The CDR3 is CASGSTLQGNEAFF.

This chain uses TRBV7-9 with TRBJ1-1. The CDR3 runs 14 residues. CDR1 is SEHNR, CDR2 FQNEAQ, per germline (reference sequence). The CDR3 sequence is CASSTGPANTEAFF.

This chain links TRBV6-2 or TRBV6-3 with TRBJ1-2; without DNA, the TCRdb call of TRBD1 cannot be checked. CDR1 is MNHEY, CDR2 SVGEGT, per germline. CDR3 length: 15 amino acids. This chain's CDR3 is CASSTSGSYYYGYTF.

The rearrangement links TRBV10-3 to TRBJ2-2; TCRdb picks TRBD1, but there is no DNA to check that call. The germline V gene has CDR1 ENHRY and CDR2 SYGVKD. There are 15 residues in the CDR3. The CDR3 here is CAISSPGQGAGELFF.

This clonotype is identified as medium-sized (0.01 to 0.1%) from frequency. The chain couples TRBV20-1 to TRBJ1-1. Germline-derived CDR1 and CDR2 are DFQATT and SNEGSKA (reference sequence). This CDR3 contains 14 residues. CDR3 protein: CSAILPTSTTEAFF.

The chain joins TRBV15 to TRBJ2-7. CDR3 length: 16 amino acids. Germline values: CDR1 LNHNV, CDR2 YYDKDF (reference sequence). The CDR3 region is CATRGSVLISSYEQYF.

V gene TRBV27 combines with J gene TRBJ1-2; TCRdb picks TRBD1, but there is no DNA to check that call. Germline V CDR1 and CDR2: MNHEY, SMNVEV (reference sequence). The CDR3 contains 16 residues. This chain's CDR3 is CASSLWVGQGVHGYTF.

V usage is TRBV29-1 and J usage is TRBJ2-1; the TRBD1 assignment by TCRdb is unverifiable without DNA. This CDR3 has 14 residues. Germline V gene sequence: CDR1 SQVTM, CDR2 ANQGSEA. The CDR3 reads CSVIPGTDNNEQFF.

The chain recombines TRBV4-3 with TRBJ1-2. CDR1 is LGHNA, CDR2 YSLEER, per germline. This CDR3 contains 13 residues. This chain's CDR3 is CASSQESKHGYTF.

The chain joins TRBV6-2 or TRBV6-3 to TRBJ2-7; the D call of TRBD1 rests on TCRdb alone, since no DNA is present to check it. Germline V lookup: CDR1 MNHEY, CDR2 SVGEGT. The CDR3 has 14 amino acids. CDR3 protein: CASSYQGASYEQYF.

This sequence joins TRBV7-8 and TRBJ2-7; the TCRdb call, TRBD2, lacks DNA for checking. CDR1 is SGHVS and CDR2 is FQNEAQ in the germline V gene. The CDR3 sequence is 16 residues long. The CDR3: CASSLEVSSLTYEQYF.